The 27 T cell receptor beta chains reported below all come from one sample, sequenced in a study of blood T cell repertoires in COVID-19 (dated by TCRdb to the early 2020s). Library construction relied on the immunoSEQ multiplex PCR assay. This is the immuneACCESS table as TCRdb keeps it, with only in-frame sequences that have V and J called. A part of the clones is gone; compared with another copy, unresolved V genes explain less than half, and the rest is unexplained. This sample comprises over 75,000 clones, 70% to 85% of them detected only once. About 11% of the sample belongs to the ten largest clones. The material sequenced was peripheral blood. The receptors derive from a man between 65 and 85 years old with acute or convalescent COVID-19.

The chain carries TRBV2 and TRBJ1-2; possible D gene TRBD1, 5 bases. Germline V gene lookup returns CDR1 SNHLY and CDR2 FYNNEI. The V and J ends lost 6 bases and 7 bases respectively, with 6 bases between them. CDR3 size: 10 residues. The CDR3 sequence: CASRTVGYTF. CDR3 bases: TGTGCCAGCAGGACAGTTGGCTACACCTTC.

V usage is TRBV15 and J usage is TRBJ1-1, with D perhaps TRBD1 (6 bases). CDR3 length: 15 residues. V lost 0 bases, J lost 1 base, and 9 bases lay in between. Germline lookup yields CDR1 LNHNV and CDR2 YYDKDF (reference sequence). The CDR3 reads CATSRDRGGNTEAFF. The CDR3 DNA sequence: TGTGCCACCAGCAGAGATAGGGGGGGGAACACTGAAGCTTTCTTT. Filled out from reference TRBV15 and TRBJ1-1, the complete variable domain reads DAMVIQNPRYQVTQFGKPVTLSCSQTLNHNVMYWYQQKSSQAPKLLFHYYDKDFNNEADTPDNFQSRRPNTSFCFLDIRSPGLGDTAMYLCATSRDRGGNTEAFFGQGTRLTVV.

The genes are TRBV19 and TRBJ2-3, with 10 bases that match TRBD1. The CDR3 has 15 residues. Germline loops: CDR1 LNHDA, CDR2 SQIVND (reference sequence). J was trimmed by 6 bases and V by 4 bases; bases with no gene match: 7. The CDR3 is CASSTDRGRLDTQYF. CDR3 nucleotide sequence: TGTGCCAGTAGTACAGACAGGGGGCGTTTGGATACGCAGTATTTT.

The rearrangement joins TRBV23-1 to TRBJ1-4; unclear D gene. TRBV23-1 is classed as an ORF, of uncertain function. The CDR3 runs to 15 residues. V lost 2 bases and J 3 bases, leaving 10 bases between the germline ends. Here the CDR3 DNA reads TGCGCCAGCAGTCAAATCACGGCGGCTAATGAAAAACTGTTTTTT. Translated: CASSQITAANEKLFF.

The V call is TRBV25-1, the J call TRBJ1-1; TRBD1 might be the D (6 bases). The germline V gene encodes CDR1 MGHDK and CDR2 SYGVNS. The ends were cut back, 6 bases at V and 4 bases at J, with 15 bases in the middle. This CDR3 region has 14 residues. CDR3 sequence reads: CASRTTQGFTEAFF. The CDR3 DNA follows: TGTGCCAGCAGGACAACACAGGGTTTCACTGAAGCTTTCTTT. Using reference TRBV25-1 and TRBJ1-1 for the parts outside the CDR3, the full variable domain is EADIYQTPRYLVIGTGKKITLECSQTMGHDKMYWYQQDPGMELHLIHYSYGVNSTEKGDLSSESTVSRIRTEHFPLTLESARPSHTSQYLCASRTTQGFTEAFFGQGTRLTVV.

This sequence joins TRBV6-6 and TRBJ2-5, with TRBD1 as a possible D gene (5 bases). Germline V gene data show CDR1 as MNHNY and CDR2 as SVGAGI (reference sequence). Trimming took 6 bases from V and 7 from J, leaving 12 bases between them. This CDR3 is built from 12 residues. This CDR3 reads CASSGLQGTQYF. The CDR3 DNA reads as TGTGCCAGCAGCGGGCTTCAGGGGACCCAGTACTTC.

The rearrangement links TRBV5-4 to TRBJ1-6; possible D gene TRBD1, 5 bases. The CDR3 covers 13 residues. From germline, CDR1 is SGHNT and CDR2 YYREEE (reference sequence). Trimming took off 5 bases at V and 8 bases at J, with 11 bases between the two ends. The CDR3 coding sequence is TGTGCCAGCAGTGGGGGAGGGCATTCACCCCTCCACTTT. This translates into CASSGGGHSPLHF.

This rearrangement joins TRBV10-2 to TRBJ1-6; 8 bases align to TRBD1. In germline, CDR1 is WSHSY, CDR2 SAAADI. The CDR3 totals 16 residues. The V segment lost 5 bases and the J segment 6 bases; nucleotides outside the gene matches: 9. CDR3 sequence (DNA): TGCGCCAGCAGTAGGAGCAGGGGGCGCACTAATTCACCCCTCCACTTT. The encoded protein is CASSRSRGRTNSPLHF.

V is TRBV5-1 and J is TRBJ2-2; D gene ambiguous. V dropped 0 bases and J dropped 1 base, with 7 bases sitting between them. Germline CDR1 SGHRS, CDR2 YFSETQ. CDR3 length equals 15 residues. Here the CDR3 DNA reads TGCGCCAGCAGCTTGGCGGCAGGGAACACCGGGGAGCTGTTTTTT. The encoded protein is CASSLAAGNTGELFF.

This clone was recorded only once. V is TRBV5-4 and J is TRBJ1-4; 7 bases agree with TRBD1. The CDR3 is 15 amino acids. V trimming: 7 bases; J trimming: 7 bases; junction bases outside the gene matches: 13. Germline V lookup: CDR1 SGHNT, CDR2 YYREEE (reference sequence). The CDR3 DNA is TGTGCCAGCTCGACGACAGGGAGGCGCGGTGAAAAACTGTTTTTT. Protein: CASSTTGRRGEKLFF.

This rearrangement joins TRBV29-1 to TRBJ2-7; TRBD2 might be the D (6 bases). The germline V gene encodes CDR1 SQVTM and CDR2 ANQGSEA. V lost 4 bases and J 6 bases, leaving 10 bases between the germline ends. The CDR3 contains 11 residues. The CDR3 region is CSVVRGGEQYV. The CDR3 DNA reads as TGCAGCGTTGTTCGGGGAGGCGAGCAGTACGTC.

This chain uses TRBV5-6 with TRBJ1-1, with D perhaps matching TRBD1 (5 bases). The germline gives CDR1 SGHDT, CDR2 YYEEEE. The V end lost 4 bases, the J end lost 4 bases, and 11 bases lay between the germline ends. The length of the CDR3 is 13 residues. CDR3 sequence reads: CASSLRGSTEAFF. For the CDR3, the DNA is TGTGCCAGCAGCCTTCGGGGGTCCACTGAAGCTTTCTTT.

The V gene is TRBV6-5, the J gene TRBJ1-2, with D tentatively TRBD1 (5 bases). The CDR3 length is 15 residues. CDR1 and CDR2 (germline): MNHEY, SVGAGI. V shed 4 bases and J shed 2 bases, with 14 bases lying between them. The CDR3 here is CASSLSGPGNYGYTF. The CDR3, as DNA: TGTGCCAGCAGTTTATCAGGGCCTGGAAACTATGGCTACACCTTC.

The chain couples TRBV5-4 to TRBJ1-4, with TRBD1 identical over 10 bases. CDR3 length equals 15 residues. Germline V gene sequence: CDR1 SGHNT, CDR2 YYREEE (reference sequence). V shed 4 bases, J shed 4 bases, and the junction held 4 bases outside the gene matches. This CDR3 is CASSATGGGNEKLFF. For the CDR3, the DNA is TGTGCCAGCAGCGCGACAGGGGGCGGTAATGAAAAACTGTTTTTT. Looking up the rest from reference TRBV5-4 and TRBJ1-4 gives the full variable domain: ETGVTQSPTHLIKTRGQQVTLRCSSQSGHNTVSWYQQALGQGPQFIFQYYREEENGRGNFPPRFSGLQFPNYSSELNVNALELDDSALYLCASSATGGGNEKLFFGSGTQLSVL.

The rearrangement links TRBV19 to TRBJ2-3; D unresolved. The germline gives CDR1 LNHDA, CDR2 SQIVND (reference sequence). Trimming removed 1 base from V and 3 bases from J, with 11 bases in between. CDR3 size: 15 residues. This CDR3 is CASSIGARNTDTQYF. Written as DNA, the CDR3 is TGTGCCAGTAGTATAGGGGCCAGGAATACAGATACGCAGTATTTT.

The genes are TRBV2 and TRBJ2-3, with 11 bases identical to TRBD2. There are 15 residues in the CDR3. Germline CDR1 reads SNHLY; CDR2 reads FYNNEI. With 3 bases clipped from V and 8 bases from J, the junction kept 7 bases outside the gene matches. The CDR3 spells CASSDATSGVGTQYF. CDR3 DNA sequence: TGTGCCAGCAGTGATGCGACTAGCGGGGTGGGTACGCAGTATTTT.

The J gene is TRBJ1-2, the V gene TRBV5-1; a possible D gene is TRBD1 (6 bases). The CDR3 extends over 15 amino acids. Germline CDR1 SGHRS, CDR2 YFSETQ. V was shortened by 4 bases and J by 2 bases, with 15 bases between the two germline ends. CDR3: CASSGTGRGNYGYTF. The DNA of the CDR3 is TGCGCCAGCAGCGGCACAGGGCGAGGGAACTATGGCTACACCTTC.

V and J are TRBV6-5 and TRBJ2-1; tentatively, D is TRBD2 (5 bases). Germline V lookup: CDR1 MNHEY, CDR2 SVGAGI. Trimming pared 0 bases from V and 6 bases from J, leaving 9 bases between. This CDR3 has 14 amino acids. The CDR3 here is CASSYSPSTNEQFF. The DNA of the CDR3 is TGTGCCAGCAGTTACTCGCCTAGCACCAATGAGCAGTTCTTC.

The chain has TRBV12-3 or TRBV12-4 and TRBJ1-3, with 8 bases identical to TRBD1. Trimming cost V 10 bases and J 11 bases; bases outside gene matches: 10. CDR3 length: 12 amino acids. The CDR3 DNA reads TGTGCCACGACAGGGGCGAAACTGGCCATATATTTT. Protein: CATTGAKLAIYF.

This chain uses TRBV7-3 with TRBJ2-1; 8 bases agree with TRBD2. Germline V gene data show CDR1 as SGHTA and CDR2 as FQGTGA. The CDR3 extends over 15 amino acids. V shed 5 bases, J shed 7 bases, and the junction held 10 bases outside the gene matches. The CDR3 DNA reads as TGTGCCAGCAGCCTACGTAGCGGGGTAGGGAATGAGCAGTTCTTC. This translates into CASSLRSGVGNEQFF. The full variable domain, in which reference TRBV7-3 and TRBJ2-1 provide the parts outside the CDR3, is GAGVSQTPSNKVTEKGKYVELRCDPISGHTALYWYRQSLGQGPEFLIYFQGTGAADDSGLPNDRFFAVRPEGSVSTLKIQRTERGDSAVYLCASSLRSGVGNEQFFGPGTRLTVL.

The chain employs TRBV9 and TRBJ2-1, with D perhaps TRBD1 (6 bases). The V end lost 3 bases, the J end lost 8 bases, and 18 bases lay between the germline ends. Germline assignment: CDR1 SGDLS and CDR2 YYNGEE. CDR3 length: 15 amino acids. The CDR3 loop reads CASSATGRNIDEQFF. For the CDR3, the DNA is TGTGCCAGCAGCGCGACAGGAAGGAATATCGATGAGCAGTTCTTC.

V is TRBV19 and J is TRBJ1-3; 7 nucleotides line up with TRBD1. Germline values: CDR1 LNHDA, CDR2 SQIVND (reference sequence). This CDR3 spans 14 amino acids. The V gene end was trimmed by 7 bases and the J gene end by 4 bases; junction bases not matched to a gene: 7. CDR3 region: CASTAQGWGNTIYF. Here the CDR3 DNA reads TGTGCCAGTACCGCACAGGGGTGGGGAAACACCATATATTTT.

The chain's CDR3 is CATSGRGLTGNTIYF. As DNA, the CDR3 is TGTGCCACCAGCGGGAGGGGATTGACTGGAAACACCATATATTTT. This chain links TRBV15 with TRBJ1-3, with D possibly being TRBD1 (5 bases). The CDR3 contains 15 residues. V lost 5 bases to trimming and J lost 2 bases, with 13 bases between them. Per the germline V gene, CDR1 is LNHNV and CDR2 is YYDKDF (reference sequence).

This sequence joins TRBV6-6 and TRBJ1-2; D unresolved. Germline lookup yields CDR1 MNHNY and CDR2 SVGAGI (reference sequence). Trimming removed 8 bases at V and 5 bases at J, with 18 bases between. This CDR3 has 14 residues. The CDR3, as DNA: TGTGCCAGCTGTTTATCTCCCGACGGGTATGGCTACACCTTC. Translating it yields CASCLSPDGYGYTF.

The chain employs TRBV27 and TRBJ2-1; D may be TRBD1 (5 bases). The CDR3 covers 15 residues. Trimming left V 6 bases short and J 0 bases short, with 12 bases between. Germline CDR1 MNHEY, CDR2 SMNVEV (reference sequence). The CDR3 DNA reads as TGTGCCAGCAGATTCAGGGTTACCTCCTACAATGAGCAGTTCTTC. Its translation: CASRFRVTSYNEQFF.

V usage is TRBV7-2 and J usage is TRBJ2-2; D unclear. Per the germline V gene, CDR1 is SGHTA and CDR2 is FQGNSA. Trimming removed 9 bases from V and 5 bases from J, with 10 bases in between. The CDR3 has 12 amino acids. The CDR3: CASLTVTGELFF. DNA of the CDR3: TGTGCCAGTCTCACTGTAACCGGGGAGCTGTTTTTT.

This chain connects TRBV2 to TRBJ2-5, with D possibly matching TRBD1 (6 bases). CDR3 size: 13 residues. CDR1 is SNHLY, CDR2 FYNNEI, per germline. Trimming removed 7 bases from V and 2 bases from J, with 11 bases in between. CDR3 sequence: CASNLRGQETQYF. The CDR3 DNA reads TGTGCCAGCAACCTGAGGGGGCAAGAGACCCAGTACTTC.